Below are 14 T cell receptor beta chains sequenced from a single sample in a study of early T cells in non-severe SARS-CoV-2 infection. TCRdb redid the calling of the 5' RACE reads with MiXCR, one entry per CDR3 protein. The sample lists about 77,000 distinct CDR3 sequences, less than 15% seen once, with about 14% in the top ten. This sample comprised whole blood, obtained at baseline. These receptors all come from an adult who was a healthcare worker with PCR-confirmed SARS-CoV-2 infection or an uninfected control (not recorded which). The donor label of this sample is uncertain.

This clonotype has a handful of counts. In DNA form, the CDR3 reads TGTGCCAGCATATACAACCGAGGGGATGAGCAGTTCTTC. Amino acid sequence: CASIYNRGDEQFF. V usage is TRBV6-6 and J usage is TRBJ2-1; D is tentatively TRBD1 or TRBD2 (5 bases each). This CDR3 comprises 13 residues. Germline CDR1 and CDR2: MNHNY and SVGAGI (reference sequence). V was shortened by 7 bases and J by 8 bases, with 15 bases between the two germline ends.

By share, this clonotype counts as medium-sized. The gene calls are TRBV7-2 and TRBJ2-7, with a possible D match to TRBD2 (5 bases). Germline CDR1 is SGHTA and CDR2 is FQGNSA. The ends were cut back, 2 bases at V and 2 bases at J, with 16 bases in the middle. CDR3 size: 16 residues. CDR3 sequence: CASSLRSGSPTYEQYF. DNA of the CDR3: TGTGCCAGCAGCTTAAGAAGCGGATCCCCTACCTACGAGCAGTACTTC.

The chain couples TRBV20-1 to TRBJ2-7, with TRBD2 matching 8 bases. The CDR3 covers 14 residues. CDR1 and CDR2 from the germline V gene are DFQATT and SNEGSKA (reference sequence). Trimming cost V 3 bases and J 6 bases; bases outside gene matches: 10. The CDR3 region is CSASLRRGGVEQYF. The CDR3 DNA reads TGCAGTGCTAGTCTTCGACGGGGGGGTGTCGAGCAGTACTTC.

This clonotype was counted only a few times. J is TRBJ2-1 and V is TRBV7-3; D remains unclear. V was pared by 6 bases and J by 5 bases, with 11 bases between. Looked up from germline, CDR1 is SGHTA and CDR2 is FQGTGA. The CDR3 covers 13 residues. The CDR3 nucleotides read TGTGCCAGCAGACGTACGGTTAACAATGAGCAGTTCTTC. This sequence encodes CASRRTVNNEQFF.

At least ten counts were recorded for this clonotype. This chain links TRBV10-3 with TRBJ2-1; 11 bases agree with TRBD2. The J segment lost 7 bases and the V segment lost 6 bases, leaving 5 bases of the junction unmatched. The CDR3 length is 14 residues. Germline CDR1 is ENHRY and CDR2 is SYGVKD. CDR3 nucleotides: TGTGCCATCAGAGTAGCGGGGGGGCAGAATGAGCAGTTCTTC. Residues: CAIRVAGGQNEQFF.

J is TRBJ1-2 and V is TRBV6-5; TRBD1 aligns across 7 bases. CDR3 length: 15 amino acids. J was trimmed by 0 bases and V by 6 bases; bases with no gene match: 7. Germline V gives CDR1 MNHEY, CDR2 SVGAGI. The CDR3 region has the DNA TGTGCCAGCAGCCCAGGGGGGGCCCCTAACTATGGCTACACCTTC. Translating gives CASSPGGAPNYGYTF.

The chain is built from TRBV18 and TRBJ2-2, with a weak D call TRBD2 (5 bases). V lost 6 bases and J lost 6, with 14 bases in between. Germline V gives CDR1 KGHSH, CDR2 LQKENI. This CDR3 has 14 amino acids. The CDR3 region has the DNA TGTGCCAGCTCCCCCACGGGATCCTCCGGGGAGCTGTTTTTT. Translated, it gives CASSPTGSSGELFF.

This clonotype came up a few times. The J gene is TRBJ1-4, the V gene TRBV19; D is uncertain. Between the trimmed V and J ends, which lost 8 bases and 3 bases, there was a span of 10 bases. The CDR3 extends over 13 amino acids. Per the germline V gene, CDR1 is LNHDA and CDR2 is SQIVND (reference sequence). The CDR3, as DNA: TGTGCCAGTCGCGATCTAGCTAATGAAAAACTGTTTTTT. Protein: CASRDLANEKLFF.

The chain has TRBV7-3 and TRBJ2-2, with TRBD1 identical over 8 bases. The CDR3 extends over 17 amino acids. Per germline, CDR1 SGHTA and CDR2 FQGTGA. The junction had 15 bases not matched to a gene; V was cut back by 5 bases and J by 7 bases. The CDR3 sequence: CASSQAGGQGSGGELFF. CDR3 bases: TGTGCCAGCAGCCAAGCAGGCGGACAGGGATCAGGCGGGGAGCTGTTTTTT.

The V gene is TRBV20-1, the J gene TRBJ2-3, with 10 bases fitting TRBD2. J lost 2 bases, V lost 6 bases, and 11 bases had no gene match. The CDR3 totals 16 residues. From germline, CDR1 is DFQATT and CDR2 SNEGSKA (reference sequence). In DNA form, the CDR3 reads TGCAGTGCCAGGTCCCGGACTAGCGGATCCACAGATACGCAGTATTTT. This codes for CSARSRTSGSTDTQYF.

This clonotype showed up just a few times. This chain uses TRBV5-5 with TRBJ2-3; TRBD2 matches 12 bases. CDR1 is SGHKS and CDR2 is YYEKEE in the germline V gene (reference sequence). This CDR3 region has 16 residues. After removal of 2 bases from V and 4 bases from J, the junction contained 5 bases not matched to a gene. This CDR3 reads CASSFHPSGRADTQYF. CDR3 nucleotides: TGTGCCAGCAGCTTTCATCCTAGCGGGAGGGCAGATACGCAGTATTTT.

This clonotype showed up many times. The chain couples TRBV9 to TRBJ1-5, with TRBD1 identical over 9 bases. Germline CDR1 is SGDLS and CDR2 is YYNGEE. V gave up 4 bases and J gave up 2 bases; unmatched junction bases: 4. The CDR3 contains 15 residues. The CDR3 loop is CASSQGQGGNQPQHF. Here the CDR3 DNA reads TGTGCCAGCAGCCAGGGACAGGGAGGCAATCAGCCCCAGCATTTT. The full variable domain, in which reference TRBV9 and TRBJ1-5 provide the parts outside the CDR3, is DSGVTQTPKHLITATGQRVTLRCSPRSGDLSVYWYQQSLDQGLQFLIQYYNGEERAKGNILERFSAQQFPDLHSELNLSSLELGDSALYFCASSQGQGGNQPQHFGDGTRLSIL.

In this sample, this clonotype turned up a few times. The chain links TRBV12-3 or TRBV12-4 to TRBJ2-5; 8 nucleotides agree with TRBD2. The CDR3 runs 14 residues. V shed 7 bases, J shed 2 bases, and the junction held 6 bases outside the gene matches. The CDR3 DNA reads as TGTGCCAGCACCTTGTCGGGGGGGCAAGAGACCCAGTACTTC. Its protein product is CASTLSGGQETQYF.

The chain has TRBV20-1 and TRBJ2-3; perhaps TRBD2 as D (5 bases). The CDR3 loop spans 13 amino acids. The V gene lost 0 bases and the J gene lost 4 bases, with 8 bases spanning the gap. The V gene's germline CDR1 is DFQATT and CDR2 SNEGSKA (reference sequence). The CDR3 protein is CSARDGIADTQYF. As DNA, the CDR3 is TGCAGTGCTAGAGACGGGATAGCAGATACGCAGTATTTT.